The T cell receptor beta chain under discussion was sequenced for a study of blood T cell repertoires in COVID-19. With V trimmed by 6 bases and J by 2 bases, 8 bases remained unmatched. This CDR3 region has 15 residues. Germline V gene lookup returns CDR1 LNHDA and CDR2 SQIVND (reference sequence). Measured with immunoSEQ multiplex PCR; TCRdb has only the in-frame clones, and not every one. The data hold 210,000 or so clones, with approximately 85% observed a single time. This clonotype was obtained from a woman between 50 and 59 years old with active or convalescent COVID-19. The chain combines TRBV19 with TRBJ1-1, with 8 bases that match TRBD1. Sequencing was performed on peripheral blood. The CDR3 coding sequence is TGTGCCAGTAGCTATTCCGACAGGGGCAACACTGAAGCTTTCTTT. Encoded protein: CASSYSDRGNTEAFF.